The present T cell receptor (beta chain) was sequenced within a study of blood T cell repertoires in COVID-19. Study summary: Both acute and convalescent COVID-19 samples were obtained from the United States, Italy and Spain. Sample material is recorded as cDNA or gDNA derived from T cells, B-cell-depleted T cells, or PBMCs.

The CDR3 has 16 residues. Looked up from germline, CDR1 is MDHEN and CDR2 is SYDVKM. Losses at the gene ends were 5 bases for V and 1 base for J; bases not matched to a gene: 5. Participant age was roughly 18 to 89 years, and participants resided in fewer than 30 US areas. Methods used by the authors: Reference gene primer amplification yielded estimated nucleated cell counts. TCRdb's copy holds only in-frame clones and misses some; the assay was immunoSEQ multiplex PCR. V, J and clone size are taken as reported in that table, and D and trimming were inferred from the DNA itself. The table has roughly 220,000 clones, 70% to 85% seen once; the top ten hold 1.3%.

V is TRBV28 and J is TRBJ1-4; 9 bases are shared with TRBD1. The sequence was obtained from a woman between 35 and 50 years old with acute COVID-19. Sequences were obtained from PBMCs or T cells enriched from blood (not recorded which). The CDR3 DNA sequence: TGTGCCAGCAGTCTACCGGGACAGGGAACTAATGAAAAACTGTTTTTT. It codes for CASSLPGQGTNEKLFF.